This T cell receptor (beta chain) was captured by sequencing in a study of blood T cell repertoires in COVID-19. The V gene lost 6 bases and the J gene lost 3 bases, with 4 bases spanning the gap. Germline V lookup: CDR1 SGHNT, CDR2 YYREEE (reference sequence). The length of the CDR3 is 11 residues. Libraries were prepared by immunoSEQ multiplex PCR; TCRdb keeps only in-frame clonotypes and omits some of them. The sample has roughly 190,000 clones, more than 65% seen once. What was sequenced was PBMCs or T cells enriched from blood (not recorded which). This clonotype originated in a woman aged 45 to 65 with acute COVID-19. The gene calls are TRBV5-4 and TRBJ1-3, with D uncertain. The CDR3: CASIGGNTIYF. The CDR3 bases are TGTGCCAGCATCGGTGGAAACACCATATATTTT.